This TCR beta chain appears in the sequencing data of a study of cytomegalovirus exposure and HLA in healthy donors. Study results and caveats: The study listed about 150 cytomegalovirus-associated TCR beta chains. Reports showed the classifier diagnosing cytomegalovirus status with high specificity and sensitivity. Rare TCR sequences predominated, though certain public TCRs were found in many donors. In vitro data verified three CMV-associated chains as specific for CMV antigens.

Germline loops: CDR1 MDHEN, CDR2 SYDVKM. The CDR3 extends over 12 amino acids. V was shortened by 2 bases and J by 7 bases, with 8 bases between the two germline ends. This clone was detected a few times. Its cognate antigen is unknown. TCRdb's copy holds only in-frame clones and misses some; the assay was immunoSEQ multiplex PCR. The data hold 110,000 to 150,000 clones, with about four fifths observed a single time. The chain joins TRBV28 to TRBJ1-2; D remains unclear. Sequencing used PBMCs. This TCR came from a woman aged 25 to 39 in good health and CMV-seronegative. The CDR3 loop reads CASSLRFVGYTF. CDR3 in DNA: TGTGCCAGCAGTTTACGGTTCGTTGGCTACACCTTC.